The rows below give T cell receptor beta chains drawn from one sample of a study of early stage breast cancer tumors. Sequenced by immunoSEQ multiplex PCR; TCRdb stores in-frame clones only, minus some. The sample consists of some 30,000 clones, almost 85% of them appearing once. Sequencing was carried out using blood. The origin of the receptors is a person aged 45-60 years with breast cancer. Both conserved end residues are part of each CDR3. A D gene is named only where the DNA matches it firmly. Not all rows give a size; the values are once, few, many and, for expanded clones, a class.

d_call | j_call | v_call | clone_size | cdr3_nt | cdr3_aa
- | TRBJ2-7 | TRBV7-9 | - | TGTGCCAGCAGCGGATCCGGGACATCCGAGCAGTACTTC | CASSGSGTSEQYF
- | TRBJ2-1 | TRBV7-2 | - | TGTGCCAGCAGCCCGGGACGGGTCTACAATGAGCAGTTCTTC | CASSPGRVYNEQFF
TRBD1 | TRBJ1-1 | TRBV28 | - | TGTGCCAGCAGCCGGAGACAGGGGAGGGGTAACAACACTGAAGCTTTCTTT | CASSRRQGRGNNTEAFF
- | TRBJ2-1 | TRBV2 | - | TGTGCCAACCCGGACAGAAACAATGAGCAGTTCTTC | CANPDRNNEQFF
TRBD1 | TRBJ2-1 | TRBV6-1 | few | TGTGCCAGCAGACTGACAGGGGTAGATGAGCAGTTCTTC | CASRLTGVDEQFF
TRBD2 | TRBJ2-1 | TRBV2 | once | TGTGCCAGCAGTGAAGCGCTGTTAGCGGGGGGGCCAGAGCAGTTCTTC | CASSEALLAGGPEQFF
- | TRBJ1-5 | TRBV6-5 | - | TGTGCCAGCAGTTATAGTAGTAGCAATCAGCCCCAGCATTTT | CASSYSSSNQPQHF
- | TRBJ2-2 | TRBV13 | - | TGTGCCAGCAGCTTCTTGGGATCGGTCGGGGAGCTGTTTTTT | CASSFLGSVGELFF
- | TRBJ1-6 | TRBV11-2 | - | TGTGCCAGCAGCTTAGATGAGACATGGGCTCTTCGGTCCTATAATTCACCCCTCCACTTT | CASSLDETWALRSYNSPLHF
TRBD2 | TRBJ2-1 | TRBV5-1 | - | TGCGCCAGCAGCAGAGAATTAGCGGGAGGGAGGAATGAGCAGTTCTTC | CASSRELAGGRNEQFF
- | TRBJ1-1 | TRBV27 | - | TGTGCCAGCACTCTCACAGGCGGGGCTACTGAAGCTTTCTTT | CASTLTGGATEAFF
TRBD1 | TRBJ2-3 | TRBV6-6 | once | TGTGCCAGCAGTTTAGGACAGGACTGGTCAGATACGCAGTATTTT | CASSLGQDWSDTQYF
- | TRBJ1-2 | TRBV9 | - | TGTGCCAGCAGCGATACAGGGCGGGATGGCTACACCTTC | CASSDTGRDGYTF
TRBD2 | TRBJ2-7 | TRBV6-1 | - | TGTGCCAGCAGGATCGCGGGGGACTACGAGCAGTACTTC | CASRIAGDYEQYF
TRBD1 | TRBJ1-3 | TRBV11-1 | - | TGTGCCAGCAGCCCGGGGACAGGGGCTGGAAACACCATATATTTT | CASSPGTGAGNTIYF
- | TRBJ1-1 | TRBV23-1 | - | TGCGCCAGCAGTCAATTAGGGAGCCGGAATATGAACACTGAAGCTTTCTTT | CASSQLGSRNMNTEAFF
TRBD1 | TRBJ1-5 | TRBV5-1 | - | TGCGCCAGCAGCCCGACAGGGGCGAGCAATCAGCCCCAGCATTTT | CASSPTGASNQPQHF
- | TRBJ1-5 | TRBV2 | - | TGTGCCAGCCAGGGGCCCGATCAGCCCCAGCATTTT | CASQGPDQPQHF
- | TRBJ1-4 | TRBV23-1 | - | TGCGCCACCAGCTCTAAGGGGGGTAATGAAAAACTGTTTTTT | CATSSKGGNEKLFF
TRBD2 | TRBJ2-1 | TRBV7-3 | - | TGTGCCAGCAGCTCCCTGACTAGCGGGACGGGTCATGAGCAGTTCTTC | CASSSLTSGTGHEQFF